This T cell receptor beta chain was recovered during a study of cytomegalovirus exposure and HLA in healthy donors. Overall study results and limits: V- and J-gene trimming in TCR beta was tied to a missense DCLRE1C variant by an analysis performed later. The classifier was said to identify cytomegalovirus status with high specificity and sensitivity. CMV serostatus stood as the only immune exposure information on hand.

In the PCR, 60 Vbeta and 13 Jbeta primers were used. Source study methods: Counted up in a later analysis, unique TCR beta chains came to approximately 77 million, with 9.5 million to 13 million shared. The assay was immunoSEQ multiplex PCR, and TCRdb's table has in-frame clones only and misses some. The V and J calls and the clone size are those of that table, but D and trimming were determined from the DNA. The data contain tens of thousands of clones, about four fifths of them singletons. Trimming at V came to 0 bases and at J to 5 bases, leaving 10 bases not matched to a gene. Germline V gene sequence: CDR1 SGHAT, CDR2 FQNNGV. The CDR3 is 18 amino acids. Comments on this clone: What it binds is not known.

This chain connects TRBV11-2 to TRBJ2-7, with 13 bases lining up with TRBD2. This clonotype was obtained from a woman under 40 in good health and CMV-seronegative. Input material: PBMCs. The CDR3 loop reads CASSLESTSGRLRDEQYF. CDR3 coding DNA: TGTGCCAGCAGCTTAGAGTCGACTAGCGGGAGGCTCAGGGACGAGCAGTACTTC.